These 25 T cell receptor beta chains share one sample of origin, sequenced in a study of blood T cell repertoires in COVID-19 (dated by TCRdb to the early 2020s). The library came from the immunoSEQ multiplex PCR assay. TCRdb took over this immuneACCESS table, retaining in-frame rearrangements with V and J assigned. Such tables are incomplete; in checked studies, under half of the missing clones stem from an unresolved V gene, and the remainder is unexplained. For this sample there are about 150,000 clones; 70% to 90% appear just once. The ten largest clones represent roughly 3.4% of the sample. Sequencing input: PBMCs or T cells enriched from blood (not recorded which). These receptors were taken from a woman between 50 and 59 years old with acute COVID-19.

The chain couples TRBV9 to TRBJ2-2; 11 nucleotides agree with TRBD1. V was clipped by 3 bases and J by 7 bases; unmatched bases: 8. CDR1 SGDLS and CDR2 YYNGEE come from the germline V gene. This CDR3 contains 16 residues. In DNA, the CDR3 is TGTGCCAGCAGCGCAGCTGGGGACAGGGGGAGCGGGGAGCTGTTTTTT. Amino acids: CASSAAGDRGSGELFF.

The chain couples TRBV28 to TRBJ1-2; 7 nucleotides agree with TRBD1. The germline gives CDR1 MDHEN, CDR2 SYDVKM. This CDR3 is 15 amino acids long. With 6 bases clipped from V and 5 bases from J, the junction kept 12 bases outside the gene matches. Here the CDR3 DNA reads TGTGCCAGCAGCATGACAGGGAGAAACACTTATGGCTACACCTTC. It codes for CASSMTGRNTYGYTF.

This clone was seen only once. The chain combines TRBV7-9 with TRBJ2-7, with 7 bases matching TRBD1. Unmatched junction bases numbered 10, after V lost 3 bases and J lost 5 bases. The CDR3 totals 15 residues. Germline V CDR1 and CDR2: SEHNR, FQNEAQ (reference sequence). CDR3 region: CASSFGQAGRDEQYF. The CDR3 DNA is TGTGCCAGCAGCTTCGGACAGGCAGGTAGAGACGAGCAGTACTTC.

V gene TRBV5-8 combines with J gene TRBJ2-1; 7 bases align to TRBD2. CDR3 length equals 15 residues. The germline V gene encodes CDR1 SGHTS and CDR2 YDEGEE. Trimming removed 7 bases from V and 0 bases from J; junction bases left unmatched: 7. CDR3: CASLRGGSSYNEQFF. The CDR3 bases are TGTGCCAGCCTACGGGGCGGGAGCTCCTACAATGAGCAGTTCTTC.

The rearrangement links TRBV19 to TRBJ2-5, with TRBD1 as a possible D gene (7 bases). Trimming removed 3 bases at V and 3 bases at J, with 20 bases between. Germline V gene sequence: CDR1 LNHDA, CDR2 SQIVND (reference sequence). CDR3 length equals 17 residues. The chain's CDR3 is CASSIWSDREEEETQYF. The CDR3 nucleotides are TGTGCCAGTAGTATTTGGTCCGACAGGGAGGAAGAAGAGACCCAGTACTTC.

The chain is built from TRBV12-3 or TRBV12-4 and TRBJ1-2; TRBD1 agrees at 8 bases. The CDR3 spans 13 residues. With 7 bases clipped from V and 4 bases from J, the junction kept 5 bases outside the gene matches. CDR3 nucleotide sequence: TGTGCCAGCACCCTACAGGGGGGCTATGGCTACACCTTC. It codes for CASTLQGGYGYTF.

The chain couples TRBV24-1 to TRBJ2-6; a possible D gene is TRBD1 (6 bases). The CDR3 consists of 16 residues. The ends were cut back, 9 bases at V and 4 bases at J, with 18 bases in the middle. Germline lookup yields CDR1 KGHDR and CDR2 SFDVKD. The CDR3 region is CATRRGILGGANVLTF. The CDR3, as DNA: TGTGCCACCCGTAGGGGGATTTTGGGAGGGGCCAACGTCCTGACTTTC.

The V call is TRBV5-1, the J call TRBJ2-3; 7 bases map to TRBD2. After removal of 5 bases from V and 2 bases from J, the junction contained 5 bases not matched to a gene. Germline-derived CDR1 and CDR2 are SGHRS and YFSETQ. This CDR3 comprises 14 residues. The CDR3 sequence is CASSASGFTDTQYF. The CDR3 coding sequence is TGCGCCAGCAGTGCTAGCGGATTCACAGATACGCAGTATTTT.

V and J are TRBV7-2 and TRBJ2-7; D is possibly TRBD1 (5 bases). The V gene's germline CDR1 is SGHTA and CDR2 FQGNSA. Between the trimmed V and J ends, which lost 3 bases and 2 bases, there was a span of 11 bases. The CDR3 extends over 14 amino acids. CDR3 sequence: CASSFGPGTYEQYF. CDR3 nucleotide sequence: TGTGCCAGCAGCTTCGGTCCAGGGACCTACGAGCAGTACTTC.

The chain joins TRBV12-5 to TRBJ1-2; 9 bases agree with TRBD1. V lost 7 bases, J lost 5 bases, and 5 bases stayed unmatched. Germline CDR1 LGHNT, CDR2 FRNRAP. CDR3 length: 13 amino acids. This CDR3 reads CASEPGTGYGYTF. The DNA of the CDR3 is TGTGCTAGTGAACCGGGGACAGGGTATGGCTACACCTTC. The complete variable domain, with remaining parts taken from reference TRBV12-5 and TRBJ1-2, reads DARVTQTPRHKVTEMGQEVTMRCQPILGHNTVFWYRQTMMQGLELLAYFRNRAPLDDSGMPKDRFSAEMPDATLATLKIQPSEPRDSAVYFCASEPGTGYGYTFGSGTRLTVV.

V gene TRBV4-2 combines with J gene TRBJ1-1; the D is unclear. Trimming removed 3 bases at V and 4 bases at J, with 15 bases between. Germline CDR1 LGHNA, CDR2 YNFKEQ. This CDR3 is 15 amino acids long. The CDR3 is CASSQSSREFTEAFF. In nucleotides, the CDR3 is TGTGCCAGCAGCCAGTCTAGTAGGGAGTTCACTGAAGCTTTCTTT.

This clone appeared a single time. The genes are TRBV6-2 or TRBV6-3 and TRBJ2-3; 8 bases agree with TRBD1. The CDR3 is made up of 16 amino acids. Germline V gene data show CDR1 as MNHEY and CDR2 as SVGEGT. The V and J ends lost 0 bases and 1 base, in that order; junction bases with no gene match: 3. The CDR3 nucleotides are TGTGCCAGCAGTTACTCTCCGGGACAGGGCACAGATACGCAGTATTTT. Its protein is CASSYSPGQGTDTQYF.

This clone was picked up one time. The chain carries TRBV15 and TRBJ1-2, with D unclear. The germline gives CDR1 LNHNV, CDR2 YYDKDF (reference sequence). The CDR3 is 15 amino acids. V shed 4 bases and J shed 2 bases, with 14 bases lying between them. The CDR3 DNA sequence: TGTGCCACCAGCAAGGTGGGCAGCCCGAACTATGGCTACACCTTC. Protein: CATSKVGSPNYGYTF.

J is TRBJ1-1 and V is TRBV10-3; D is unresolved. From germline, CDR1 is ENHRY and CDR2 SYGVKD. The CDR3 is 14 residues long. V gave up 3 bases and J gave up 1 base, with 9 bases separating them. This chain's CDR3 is CAISDEGRNTEAFF. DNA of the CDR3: TGTGCCATCAGTGATGAGGGTCGGAACACTGAAGCTTTCTTT.

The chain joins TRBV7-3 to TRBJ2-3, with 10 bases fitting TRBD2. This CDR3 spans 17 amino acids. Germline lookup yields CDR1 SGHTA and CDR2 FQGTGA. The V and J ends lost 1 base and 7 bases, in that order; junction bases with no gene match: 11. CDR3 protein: CASSLNGASGSLNTQYF. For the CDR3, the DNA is TGTGCCAGCAGCTTAAATGGGGCTAGCGGGAGCTTAAATACGCAGTATTTT.

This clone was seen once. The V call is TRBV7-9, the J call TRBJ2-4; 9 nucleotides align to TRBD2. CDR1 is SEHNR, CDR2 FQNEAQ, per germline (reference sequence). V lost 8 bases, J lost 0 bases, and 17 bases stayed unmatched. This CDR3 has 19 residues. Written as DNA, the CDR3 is TGTGCCAGCGCCAGGGGTGCTCGGGCGGGAGGGTTAGCCAAAAACATTCAGTACTTC. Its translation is CASARGARAGGLAKNIQYF.

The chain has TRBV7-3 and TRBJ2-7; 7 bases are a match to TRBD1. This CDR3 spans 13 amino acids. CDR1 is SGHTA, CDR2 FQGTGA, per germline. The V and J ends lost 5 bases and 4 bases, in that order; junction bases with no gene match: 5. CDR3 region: CASSIGTEYEQYF. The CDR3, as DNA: TGTGCCAGCAGCATCGGGACAGAGTACGAGCAGTACTTC.

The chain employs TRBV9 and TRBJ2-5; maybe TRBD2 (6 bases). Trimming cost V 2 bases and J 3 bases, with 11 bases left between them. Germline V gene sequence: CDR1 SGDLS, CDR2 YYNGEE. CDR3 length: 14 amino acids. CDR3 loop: CASSVTGVEETQYF. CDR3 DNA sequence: TGTGCCAGCAGCGTGACGGGAGTGGAAGAGACCCAGTACTTC.

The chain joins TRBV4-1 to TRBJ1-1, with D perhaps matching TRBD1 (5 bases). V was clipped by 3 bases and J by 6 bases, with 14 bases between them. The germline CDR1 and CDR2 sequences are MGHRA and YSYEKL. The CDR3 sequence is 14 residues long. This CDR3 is CASSQAQGGPEAFF. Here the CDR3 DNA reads TGCGCCAGCAGCCAGGCGCAGGGAGGCCCTGAAGCTTTCTTT.

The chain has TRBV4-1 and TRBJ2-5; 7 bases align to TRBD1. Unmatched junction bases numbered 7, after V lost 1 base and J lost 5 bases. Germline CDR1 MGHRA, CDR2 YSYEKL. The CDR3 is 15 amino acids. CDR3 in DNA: TGCGCCAGCAGCCAAGGGGCGACAGGGTTGGAGACCCAGTACTTC. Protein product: CASSQGATGLETQYF.

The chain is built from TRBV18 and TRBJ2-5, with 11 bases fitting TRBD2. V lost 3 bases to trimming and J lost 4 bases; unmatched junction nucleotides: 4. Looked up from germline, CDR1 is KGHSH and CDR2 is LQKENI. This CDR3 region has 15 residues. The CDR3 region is CASSPGTSGGETQYF. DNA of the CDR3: TGTGCCAGCTCACCCGGGACTAGCGGAGGAGAGACCCAGTACTTC.

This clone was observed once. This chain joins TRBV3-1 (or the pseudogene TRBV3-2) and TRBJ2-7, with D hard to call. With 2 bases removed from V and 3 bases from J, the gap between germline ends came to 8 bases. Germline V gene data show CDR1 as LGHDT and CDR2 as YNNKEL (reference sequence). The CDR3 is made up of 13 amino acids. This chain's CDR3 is CASSQRGRYEQYF. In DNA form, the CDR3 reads TGTGCCAGCAGCCAACGTGGGCGCTACGAGCAGTACTTC.

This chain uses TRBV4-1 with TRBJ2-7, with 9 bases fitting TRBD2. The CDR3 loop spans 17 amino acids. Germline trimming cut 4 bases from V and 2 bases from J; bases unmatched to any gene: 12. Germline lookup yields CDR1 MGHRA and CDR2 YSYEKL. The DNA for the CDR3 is TGCGCCAGCAGCCTCCTAAGCAGGACTAGCGACACCTACGAGCAGTACTTC. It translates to CASSLLSRTSDTYEQYF.

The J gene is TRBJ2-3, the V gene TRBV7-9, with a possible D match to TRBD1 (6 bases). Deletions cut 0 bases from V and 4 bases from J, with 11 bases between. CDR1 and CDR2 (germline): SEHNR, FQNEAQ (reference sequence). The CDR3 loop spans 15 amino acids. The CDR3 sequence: CASSLAQGVADTQYF. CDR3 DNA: TGTGCCAGCAGCTTAGCACAGGGAGTCGCAGATACGCAGTATTTT.

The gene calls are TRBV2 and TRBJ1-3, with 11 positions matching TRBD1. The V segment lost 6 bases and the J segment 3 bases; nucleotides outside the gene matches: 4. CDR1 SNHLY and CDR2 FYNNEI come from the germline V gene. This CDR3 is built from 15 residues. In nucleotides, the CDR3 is TGTGCCAGCAGCGGGACAGGGGGAAGTGGAAACACCATATATTTT. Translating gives CASSGTGGSGNTIYF.